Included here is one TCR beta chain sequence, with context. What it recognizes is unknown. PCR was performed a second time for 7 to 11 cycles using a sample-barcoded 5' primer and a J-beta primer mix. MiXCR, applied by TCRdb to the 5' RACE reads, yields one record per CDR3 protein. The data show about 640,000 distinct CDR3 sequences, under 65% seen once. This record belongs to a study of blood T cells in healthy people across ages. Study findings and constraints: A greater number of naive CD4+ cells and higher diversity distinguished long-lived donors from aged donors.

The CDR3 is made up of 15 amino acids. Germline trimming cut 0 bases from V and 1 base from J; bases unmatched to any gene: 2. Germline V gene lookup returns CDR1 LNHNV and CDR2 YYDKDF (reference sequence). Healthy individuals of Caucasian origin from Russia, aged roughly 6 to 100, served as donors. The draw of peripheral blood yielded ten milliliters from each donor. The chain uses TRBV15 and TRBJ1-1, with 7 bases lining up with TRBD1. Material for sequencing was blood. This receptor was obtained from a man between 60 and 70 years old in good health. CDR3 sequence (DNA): TGTGCCACCAGCAGAGAAACAGGGGAGAACACTGAAGCTTTCTTT. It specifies CATSRETGENTEAFF.